The next 30 T cell receptor beta chains were all read from a single sample in a study of blood T cells in healthy people across ages. Sample-barcoded 5' priming and a J-beta primer mix drove a second PCR of about 6 to 12 cycles. In TCRdb, the 5' RACE reads were re-called with MiXCR into one record per CDR3 protein. The sample includes about 800,000 distinct CDR3 sequences, around 25% of them seen just once. Another study also made use of these data, one on T cells of mothers and their children.

What was sequenced was blood. The receptors derive from a boy between 5 and 17 years old in good health.

The chain uses TRBV7-2 and TRBJ2-7; D perhaps matches TRBD2 (6 bases). V lost 7 bases and J 0 bases, leaving 13 bases between the germline ends. This CDR3 has 14 amino acids. Germline V gene data show CDR1 as SGHTA and CDR2 as FQGNSA. CDR3 sequence (DNA): TGTGCCAGCACCTTGGGGGGAAGCTCCTACGAGCAGTACTTC. Encoded protein: CASTLGGSSYEQYF.

A single count supports this clonotype. The CDR3 DNA follows: TGTGCCAGCAGCTGGGGCGGGAGTTCCTCCTACGAGCAGTACTTC. Translated: CASSWGGSSSYEQYF. This chain uses TRBV3-1 with TRBJ2-7, with 7 bases fitting TRBD2. From germline, CDR1 is LGHDT and CDR2 YNNKEL (reference sequence). This CDR3 comprises 15 residues. Unmatched junction bases numbered 7, after V lost 5 bases and J lost 0 bases.

The chain recombines TRBV7-3 with TRBJ2-5, with 11 bases identical to TRBD2. Trimming took 5 bases from V and 1 from J; bases not matched to a gene: 6. Germline V lookup: CDR1 SGHTA, CDR2 FQGTGA. This CDR3 has 16 amino acids. The CDR3 is CASSPFGTSGQETQYF. CDR3 bases: TGTGCCAGCAGCCCCTTCGGGACTAGCGGCCAAGAGACCCAGTACTTC.

The genes are TRBV2 and TRBJ2-3, with 9 bases identical to TRBD2. CDR1 and CDR2 from the germline V gene are SNHLY and FYNNEI. CDR3 length: 17 residues. The V and J ends lost 4 bases and 8 bases, in that order; junction bases with no gene match: 16. CDR3 residues: CASSVASGAASGVTQYF. CDR3 nucleotides: TGTGCCAGCAGTGTGGCTAGCGGGGCCGCATCGGGTGTTACGCAGTATTTT. Combining the CDR3 with reference TRBV2 and TRBJ2-3 gives the whole variable domain EPEVTQTPSHQVTQMGQEVILRCVPISNHLYFYWYRQILGQKVEFLVSFYNNEISEKSEIFDDQFSVERPDGSNFTLKIRSTKLEDSAMYFCASSVASGAASGVTQYFGPGTRLTVL.

This clonotype came up a few times. The chain carries TRBV2 and TRBJ1-2, with D perhaps TRBD1 (6 bases). The germline V gene has CDR1 SNHLY and CDR2 FYNNEI. V was shortened by 7 bases and J by 7 bases, with 22 bases between the two germline ends. CDR3 size: 15 residues. The CDR3, as DNA: TGTGCCAGCACCCGAAGGGGGGGTACCCTCGGTGGCTACACCTTC. It is translated as CASTRRGGTLGGYTF.

The chain uses TRBV4-1 and TRBJ2-5; 7 bases match TRBD1. Trimming removed 0 bases from V and 3 bases from J; junction bases left unmatched: 7. The germline gives CDR1 MGHRA, CDR2 YSYEKL. The CDR3 totals 16 residues. CDR3 region: CASSQDSLTGEETQYF. Here the CDR3 DNA reads TGCGCCAGCAGCCAAGATAGCCTTACAGGGGAAGAGACCCAGTACTTC.

There are a few counts of this clonotype. V and J are TRBV6-5 and TRBJ2-1; TRBD2 matches 9 bases. The CDR3 has 16 residues. Trimming took 0 bases from V and 3 from J; bases not matched to a gene: 3. Germline V gene sequence: CDR1 MNHEY, CDR2 SVGAGI. The CDR3: CASSYSPSGIYNEQFF. The CDR3 nucleotides read TGTGCCAGCAGTTACTCCCCTAGCGGGATCTACAATGAGCAGTTCTTC.

This clonotype has just a few counts. The rearrangement joins TRBV5-1 to TRBJ2-7; the match to TRBD1 covers 9 bases. Unmatched junction bases numbered 7, after V lost 4 bases and J lost 5 bases. CDR1 is SGHRS, CDR2 YFSETQ, per germline. The CDR3 loop spans 14 amino acids. The chain's CDR3 is CASSRGQGDNEQYF. CDR3 bases: TGCGCCAGCAGCCGGGGACAGGGAGACAACGAGCAGTACTTC.

The chain has TRBV6-6 and TRBJ1-5; no clear D gene. The V gene's germline CDR1 is MNHNY and CDR2 SVGAGI (reference sequence). The CDR3 is made up of 12 amino acids. V lost 4 bases and J 4 bases, leaving 5 bases between the germline ends. Here the CDR3 reads CASSFRNQPQHF. The CDR3 DNA reads as TGTGCCAGCAGTTTCCGAAATCAGCCCCAGCATTTT.

The chain carries TRBV12-3 or TRBV12-4 and TRBJ2-3; tentatively, D is TRBD2 (7 bases). Trimming removed 8 bases from V and 2 bases from J, with 14 bases in between. The CDR3 has 14 residues. The CDR3 bases are TGTGCCAGCGCTGGGGGGGCCAACACAGATACGCAGTATTTT. Protein: CASAGGANTDTQYF.

This clonotype was seen at least ten times. The V gene is TRBV28, the J gene TRBJ2-5; D gene ambiguous. Germline CDR1 MDHEN, CDR2 SYDVKM. With 8 bases removed from V and 5 bases from J, the gap between germline ends came to 15 bases. The CDR3 has 13 residues. Here the CDR3 DNA reads TGTGCCAGCGGAAAGGTGATGCCGGAGACCCAGTACTTC. Its protein product is CASGKVMPETQYF.

V and J are TRBV7-2 and TRBJ2-5, with 8 nucleotides matching TRBD2. The J call may be wrong; the DNA end is better matched by TRBJ2-1. Germline-derived CDR1 and CDR2 are SGHTA and FQGNSA. This CDR3 spans 14 amino acids. Written as DNA, the CDR3 is TGTGCCAGCAGCTTAGGAGGCGGGAGGCTTGAGCAGTTCTTC. This gives the protein CASSLGGGRLEQFF.

The chain couples TRBV5-6 to TRBJ2-1; the D call may be TRBD1 or TRBD2 (5 bases each). The CDR3 loop spans 12 amino acids. V lost 3 bases, J lost 8 bases, and 9 bases lay in between. Germline values: CDR1 SGHDT, CDR2 YYEEEE. The CDR3 region has the DNA TGTGCCAGCAGCTCGATGGGGGATGAGCAGTTCTTC. It yields the protein CASSSMGDEQFF.

In this sample, this clonotype turned up a few times. The chain employs TRBV7-9 and TRBJ2-7; TRBD1 matches at 8 bases. The V gene's germline CDR1 is SEHNR and CDR2 FQNEAQ (reference sequence). Trimming cost V 3 bases and J 6 bases; bases outside gene matches: 10. This CDR3 spans 15 amino acids. CDR3 residues: CASSLEAGGFGEQYF. CDR3 DNA sequence: TGTGCCAGCAGCTTGGAAGCAGGGGGCTTTGGCGAGCAGTACTTC.

In this sample, this clonotype turned up a few times. This chain joins TRBV6-5 and TRBJ1-2; D call uncertain. CDR1 is MNHEY, CDR2 SVGAGI, per germline. Trimming took off 0 bases at V and 4 bases at J, with 12 bases between the two ends. This CDR3 has 15 amino acids. The CDR3 loop is CASSYSSSISYGYTF. The CDR3 DNA reads as TGTGCCAGCAGTTACTCGTCCTCGATCTCCTATGGCTACACCTTC.

The chain combines TRBV6-1 with TRBJ1-2, with TRBD1 as a possible D gene (6 bases). V was pared by 0 bases and J by 3 bases, with 11 bases between. This CDR3 is built from 15 residues. Looked up from germline, CDR1 is MNHNS and CDR2 is SASEGT. CDR3 sequence: CASSEAAGVYYGYTF. The CDR3 DNA reads as TGTGCCAGCAGTGAAGCGGCAGGGGTTTACTATGGCTACACCTTC.

This clonotype was recorded a few times. This chain uses TRBV6-2 or TRBV6-3 with TRBJ2-3; 9 nucleotides agree with TRBD2. With 0 bases clipped from V and 3 bases from J, the junction kept 7 bases outside the gene matches. Germline V gene data show CDR1 as MNHEY and CDR2 as SVGEGT. CDR3 size: 17 residues. The CDR3 DNA follows: TGTGCCAGCAGTTACTCTCCTAGCGGGGCCTTAACAGATACGCAGTATTTT. Protein: CASSYSPSGALTDTQYF.

The chain combines TRBV7-3 with TRBJ2-7, with D maybe TRBD1 (6 bases). With 5 bases removed from V and 2 bases from J, the gap between germline ends came to 13 bases. The V gene's germline CDR1 is SGHTA and CDR2 FQGTGA. This CDR3 contains 14 residues. The CDR3 reads CASSRGGVPYEQYF. CDR3 nucleotides: TGTGCCAGCAGCCGAGGGGGAGTTCCCTACGAGCAGTACTTC.

The chain combines TRBV14 with TRBJ2-1, with 8 bases identical to TRBD1. The assigned J gene may be wrong: the sequence end matches TRBJ2-7 better. Germline V gives CDR1 SGHDN, CDR2 FVKESK. This CDR3 has 14 residues. The CDR3 region is CASSRGTGAYEQYF. The CDR3 DNA reads as TGTGCCAGCAGTCGAGGGACAGGAGCCTACGAGCAGTACTTC.

The chain is built from TRBV29-1 and TRBJ2-2; 11 bases align to TRBD1. Germline CDR1 is SQVTM and CDR2 is ANQGSEA. With 6 bases clipped from V and 5 bases from J, the junction kept 5 bases outside the gene matches. The CDR3 spans 14 residues. CDR3 loop: CSVGDRGDTGELFF. The CDR3 DNA sequence: TGCAGCGTGGGGGACAGGGGGGATACCGGGGAGCTGTTTTTT.

This clonotype showed up just a few times. The chain couples TRBV29-1 to TRBJ1-2, with D possibly being TRBD1 (6 bases). The CDR3 extends over 11 amino acids. Germline lookup yields CDR1 SQVTM and CDR2 ANQGSEA. Trimming shortened V by 4 bases and J by 8 bases, and 11 bases separated the two germline ends. CDR3 nucleotide sequence: TGCAGCGTTGCAGGGGACCAGGGCTACACCTTC. This codes for CSVAGDQGYTF.

As for this clonotype: One end of the junction fails to match germline, which may point to a read error. The CDR3 loop reads CASNRGIYSGANVLAF. DNA of the CDR3: TGTGCCAGCAACAGAGGAATATATTCTGGGGCCAACGTCCTGGCTTTC. The V call is TRBV28, the J call TRBJ2-6; the D gene is possibly TRBD1 (5 bases). Germline values: CDR1 MDHEN, CDR2 SYDVKM. This CDR3 has 16 amino acids.

As regards this clonotype: The junction differs from germline at one of its ends, possibly a read error. The chain is built from TRBV4-2 and TRBJ2-5; D gene uncertain. Germline V CDR1 and CDR2: LGHNA, YNFKEQ. The CDR3 is 17 amino acids. The CDR3 protein is CTSRPNLDPYYQETQYF. The CDR3, as DNA: TGTACCAGCCGCCCCAACCTGGACCCCTACTACCAAGAGACCCAGTACTTC.

In its sample, this clonotype was seen a few times. This rearrangement joins TRBV4-1 to TRBJ2-3; a possible D gene is TRBD1 (6 bases). The V gene lost 5 bases and the J gene lost 2 bases, with 14 bases spanning the gap. The length of the CDR3 is 15 residues. Germline V lookup: CDR1 MGHRA, CDR2 YSYEKL. CDR3 DNA sequence: TGCGCCAGCAGCTACAGGACAGAGTACACAGATACGCAGTATTTT. The encoded protein is CASSYRTEYTDTQYF.

This clonotype has just a few counts. The chain couples TRBV20-1 to TRBJ2-7; a possible D gene is TRBD2 (7 bases). This CDR3 has 15 amino acids. Trimming left V 0 bases short and J 0 bases short, with 12 bases between. Germline V gene data show CDR1 as DFQATT and CDR2 as SNEGSKA (reference sequence). The CDR3 DNA is TGCAGTGCTAGAGATTCCGGGGGGCTCTCCTACGAGCAGTACTTC. It codes for CSARDSGGLSYEQYF.

The genes are TRBV7-2 and TRBJ2-7, with 7 bases that match TRBD2. CDR3 size: 15 residues. With V trimmed by 4 bases and J by 3 bases, 9 bases remained unmatched. The germline V gene encodes CDR1 SGHTA and CDR2 FQGNSA. The CDR3 bases are TGTGCCAGCAGCTCACGGACTAGTTTTATCTACGAGCAGTACTTC. Translation: CASSSRTSFIYEQYF.

The chain uses TRBV20-1 and TRBJ2-7, with 9 bases matching TRBD1. Trimming at V came to 1 base and at J to 3 bases, leaving 10 bases not matched to a gene. Germline assignment: CDR1 DFQATT and CDR2 SNEGSKA (reference sequence). The CDR3 sequence is 16 residues long. In DNA, the CDR3 is TGCAGTGCTAGAGGGGCCGGACAGGGGAGACACTACGAGCAGTACTTC. This translates into CSARGAGQGRHYEQYF.

The rearrangement joins TRBV7-2 to TRBJ1-3; possible D gene TRBD1, 5 bases. The CDR3 contains 15 residues. Germline loops: CDR1 SGHTA, CDR2 FQGNSA. V lost 2 bases and J 3 bases, leaving 11 bases between the germline ends. CDR3 sequence reads: CASSLRQGHGNTIYF. DNA of the CDR3: TGTGCCAGCAGCTTACGGCAGGGTCATGGAAACACCATATATTTT. The variable domain in full, completed from reference TRBV7-2 and TRBJ1-3, reads GAGVSQSPSNKVTEKGKDVELRCDPISGHTALYWYRQSLGQGLEFLIYFQGNSAPDKSGLPSDRFSAERTGGSVSTLTIQRTQQEDSAVYLCASSLRQGHGNTIYFGEGSWLTVV.

This chain's CDR3 is CASSLLDSTSSDTQYF. In DNA form, the CDR3 reads TGTGCCAGCAGCTTGTTAGACTCAACGAGTTCAGATACGCAGTATTTT. The chain has TRBV7-6 and TRBJ2-3; D is undetermined. This CDR3 is 16 amino acids long. Trimming shortened V by 3 bases and J by 4 bases, and 17 bases separated the two germline ends. Germline CDR1 and CDR2: SGHVS and FNYEAQ.

The sample holds a few counts of this clonotype. One end of the junction does not line up with germline, which may come from a read error. The J gene is TRBJ2-1, the V gene TRBV27; D is unclear. The J call may be mistaken, given a closer DNA end match to TRBJ2-5. Germline V gene sequence: CDR1 MNHEY, CDR2 SMNVEV (reference sequence). The CDR3 is made up of 16 amino acids. For the CDR3, the DNA is TGTGCCAGCGGTTTATCTGCCGGGTTGGGCCGAGAGACCCAGTACTTC. As protein: CASGLSAGLGRETQYF.